Presented here are 9 T cell receptor beta chains from one specimen sequenced in a study of identical twins. MiXCR, run by TCRdb on the 5' RACE reads, gives a single entry per CDR3 protein. The sample consists of about 570,000 distinct CDR3 sequences, 9.5% to 10% of them appearing once. These data were also reused for a study on yellow fever vaccine responses in identical twins.

Sequencing input: PBMCs. These receptors were obtained from a woman aged 18-29 years in good health.

At least ten counts were recorded for this clonotype. The junction shows a germline mismatch at one end, possibly a read error. The rearrangement uses TRBV12-3 or TRBV12-4 and TRBJ1-1; tentatively, D is TRBD1 (5 bases). The CDR3 runs to 12 residues. The CDR3 DNA reads as TGTGCCAGCAGTTTACAGGACACCGAAGCTTTCTTT. Translation gives CASSLQDTEAFF.

This rearrangement joins TRBV3-1 to TRBJ2-7; 8 positions agree with TRBD1. V dropped 4 bases and J dropped 4; count of bases not matched to a gene: 9. CDR1 LGHDT and CDR2 YNNKEL come from the germline V gene (reference sequence). The CDR3 totals 15 residues. CDR3 residues: CASSRDAGGKYEQYF. The CDR3 coding sequence is TGTGCCAGCAGCCGCGATGCAGGGGGCAAATACGAGCAGTACTTC.

On this clonotype: A much more abundant neighbour one base away suggests this may be a read error. The chain recombines TRBV18 with TRBJ2-7; D ambiguous. Per the germline V gene, CDR1 is KGHSH and CDR2 is LQKENI. Trimming removed 3 bases at V and 5 bases at J, with 11 bases between. CDR3 length equals 13 residues. The CDR3 coding sequence is TGTGCCAGCTCACCTCCTCAATCCCACGAGCAGTACTTC. This gives the protein CASSPPQSHEQYF.

This clonotype was observed a few times. The chain joins TRBV2 to TRBJ2-4; 10 nucleotides align to TRBD1. The germline gives CDR1 SNHLY, CDR2 FYNNEI. V was pared by 5 bases and J by 1 base, with 2 bases of the junction left unmatched. The CDR3 totals 15 residues. In nucleotides, the CDR3 is TGTGCCAGCAGTAGGGGACAGGGGGCCAAAAACATTCAGTACTTC. Residues: CASSRGQGAKNIQYF. The variable domain in full, completed from reference TRBV2 and TRBJ2-4, reads EPEVTQTPSHQVTQMGQEVILRCVPISNHLYFYWYRQILGQKVEFLVSFYNNEISEKSEIFDDQFSVERPDGSNFTLKIRSTKLEDSAMYFCASSRGQGAKNIQYFGAGTRLSVL.

This clonotype was seen more than once but under ten times. The V gene is TRBV6-4, the J gene TRBJ2-2; TRBD1 matches at 12 bases. The CDR3 sequence is 14 residues long. Trimming took 6 bases from V and 5 from J; bases not matched to a gene: 1. CDR1 and CDR2 from the germline V gene are MRHNA and SNTAGT. CDR3 loop: CASRGQGATGELFF. The CDR3 DNA reads as TGTGCCAGCAGGGGACAGGGGGCAACCGGGGAGCTGTTTTTT.

Concerning this clonotype itself: A much larger clone is a single base away; this may be a read error. The V and J genes are TRBV5-5 and TRBJ2-2; tentative D call: TRBD2 (7 bases). V lost 4 bases and J lost 7, with 14 bases in between. In germline, CDR1 is SGHKS, CDR2 YYEKEE (reference sequence). The CDR3 is 14 residues long. The CDR3 region is CASSPRGQGGELFF. CDR3 in DNA: TGTGCCAGCAGCCCGCGGGGGCAGGGCGGGGAGCTGTTTTTT.

The sample holds many counts of this clonotype. The chain employs TRBV7-9 and TRBJ1-1; 7 nucleotides align to TRBD1. Germline V gene lookup returns CDR1 SEHNR and CDR2 FQNEAQ (reference sequence). The CDR3 runs 13 residues. J gave up 7 bases and V 5 bases, and 7 bases lay outside the gene matches. The CDR3 DNA sequence: TGTGCCAGCAGCCGGACAGGCCTGAATGAAGCTTTCTTT. It is translated as CASSRTGLNEAFF.

This clonotype has ten or more counts. This chain connects TRBV20-1 to TRBJ2-3; 10 positions agree with TRBD2. This CDR3 has 14 residues. Germline values: CDR1 DFQATT, CDR2 SNEGSKA (reference sequence). Losses at the gene ends were 5 bases for V and 3 bases for J; bases not matched to a gene: 5. The CDR3 region is CSASSGSITDTQYF. The CDR3, as DNA: TGCAGTGCTTCTAGCGGGAGTATTACAGATACGCAGTATTTT.

Only a few counts were recorded for this clonotype. The chain couples TRBV7-2 to TRBJ2-3, with TRBD2 identical over 14 bases. Germline CDR1 and CDR2: SGHTA and FQGNSA. This CDR3 is built from 16 residues. V lost 5 bases, J lost 4 bases, and 5 bases stayed unmatched. The CDR3 sequence is CASSPTSGGAADTQYF. In DNA form, the CDR3 reads TGTGCCAGCAGCCCGACTAGCGGGGGGGCAGCAGATACGCAGTATTTT.